Listed below are T cell receptor beta chains from one sample, sequenced in a study of T cell responses to AZD1222 COVID-19 vaccine. The table came from immunoSEQ multiplex PCR; TCRdb's copy has only in-frame clones and leaves some out. The sample records 110,000 or so clones, approximately 85% being singletons. Here the sequenced sample was peripheral blood, taken on day 0 of AZD1222 vaccination. The receptors here all came from an adult in good health. The CDR3 runs from the conserved cysteine through the conserved F or W. The D gene is left open where the match is weak. Size tells how often a clone was seen (once, few, many) or the class of an expanded clone, and some rows leave it out.

size: -
D: -
J: TRBJ1-3
V: TRBV6-5
CDR3: CASSYSTISGNTIYF
DNA: TGTGCCAGCAGTTACTCGACAATCTCTGGAAACACCATATATTTT

size: -
D: -
J: TRBJ2-6
V: TRBV7-9
CDR3: CASSPGTTSGANVLTF
DNA: TGTGCCAGCAGCCCTGGGACAACGTCAGGGGCCAACGTCCTGACTTTC

size: -
D: -
J: TRBJ1-1
V: TRBV11-2
CDR3: CASSLELGRNTEAFF
DNA: TGTGCCAGCAGCTTAGAGTTAGGGAGAAACACTGAAGCTTTCTTT

size: -
D: -
J: TRBJ1-2
V: TRBV9
CDR3: CASSVGAGNDMGYTF
DNA: TGTGCCAGCAGCGTGGGCGCGGGAAACGATATGGGCTACACCTTC

size: -
D: -
J: TRBJ2-5
V: TRBV24-1
CDR3: CATSDKTLEGETQYF
DNA: TGTGCCACCAGTGACAAGACTCTCGAGGGGGAGACCCAGTACTTC

size: few
D: -
J: TRBJ1-3
V: TRBV6-5
CDR3: CASRSDRNSGNTIYF
DNA: TGTGCCAGCAGATCCGACAGGAACTCTGGAAACACCATATATTTT

size: -
D: TRBD1
J: TRBJ2-7
V: TRBV18
CDR3: CASSPRQQGGTYEQYF
DNA: TGTGCCAGCTCACCAAGGCAACAGGGGGGAACCTACGAGCAGTACTTC

size: few
D: TRBD1
J: TRBJ1-5
V: TRBV6-2/TRBV6-3
CDR3: CASSRPRTGLTYSNQPQHF
DNA: TGTGCCAGCAGCCGACCCCGGACAGGACTAACATATAGCAATCAGCCCCAGCATTTT

size: once
D: -
J: TRBJ1-4
V: TRBV10-3
CDR3: CATGVGGDEKLFF
DNA: TGTGCCACGGGGGTTGGGGGAGACGAAAAACTGTTTTTT

size: -
D: TRBD1
J: TRBJ2-2
V: TRBV18
CDR3: CASSPPPGQGLTGELFF
DNA: TGTGCCAGCTCACCGCCTCCGGGACAGGGATTAACCGGGGAGCTGTTTTTT

size: -
D: -
J: TRBJ1-1
V: TRBV4-2
CDR3: CASSQEHSRFQTEAFF
DNA: TGTGCCAGCAGCCAAGAGCATTCGAGATTTCAGACTGAAGCTTTCTTT

size: once
D: TRBD1
J: TRBJ1-5
V: TRBV6-5
CDR3: CASSRTGGDQPQHF
DNA: TGTGCCAGCTCGCGGACAGGGGGCGATCAGCCCCAGCATTTT

size: once
D: TRBD1
J: TRBJ2-3
V: TRBV7-2
CDR3: CASTRGPSTDTQYF
DNA: TGTGCCAGCACCAGGGGGCCTAGCACAGATACGCAGTATTTT

size: -
D: -
J: TRBJ2-1
V: TRBV27
CDR3: CASSLGSEQFF
DNA: TGTGCCAGCAGTTTAGGAAGTGAGCAGTTCTTC

size: -
D: TRBD2
J: TRBJ2-2
V: TRBV24-1
CDR3: CATMRGGVGTGELFF
DNA: TGTGCCACCATGCGCGGGGGAGTTGGCACCGGGGAGCTGTTTTTT

size: few
D: TRBD2
J: TRBJ2-1
V: TRBV19
CDR3: CASRPTSGPYNEQFF
DNA: TGTGCCAGTAGACCGACTAGCGGGCCCTACAATGAGCAGTTCTTC

size: -
D: -
J: TRBJ2-7
V: TRBV19
CDR3: CASSTRSHAEQYF
DNA: TGTGCCAGTAGTACCCGATCGCACGCCGAGCAGTACTTC

size: -
D: -
J: TRBJ2-1
V: TRBV21-1
CDR3: CASSKINRTSLAVYNEQFF
DNA: TGTGCCAGCAGCAAAATAAATCGCACGTCGCTAGCGGTCTACAATGAGCAGTTCTTC

size: -
D: TRBD1
J: TRBJ2-1
V: TRBV5-1
CDR3: CASSFTGGNEQFF
DNA: TGCGCCAGCAGCTTCACAGGGGGCAATGAGCAGTTCTTC

size: few
D: TRBD1
J: TRBJ1-2
V: TRBV11-2
CDR3: CASSAGGAGGYTF
DNA: TGTGCCAGCAGCGCAGGGGGGGCGGGCGGCTACACCTTC

size: -
D: -
J: TRBJ2-7
V: TRBV3-1/TRBV3-2
CDR3: CASSQATYEQYF
DNA: TGTGCCAGCAGCCAAGCGACCTACGAGCAGTACTTC

size: -
D: -
J: TRBJ1-2
V: TRBV4-2
CDR3: CASSQDPNHYGYTF
DNA: TGTGCCAGCAGCCAAGATCCCAATCACTATGGCTACACCTTC

size: -
D: -
J: TRBJ2-7
V: TRBV28
CDR3: CASSSPSSYEQYF
DNA: TGTGCCAGCAGCTCACCCAGCTCCTACGAGCAGTACTTC

size: -
D: -
J: TRBJ2-7
V: TRBV7-2
CDR3: CASSLGQISYEQYF
DNA: TGTGCCAGCAGCTTAGGTCAGATCTCCTACGAGCAGTACTTC

size: -
D: -
J: TRBJ1-5
V: TRBV28
CDR3: CASSLTDSNQPQHF
DNA: TGTGCCAGCAGTTTAACGGACAGTAATCAGCCCCAGCATTTT

size: -
D: -
J: TRBJ1-5
V: TRBV6-2/TRBV6-3
CDR3: CASSYFLQPQHF
DNA: TGTGCCAGCAGTTACTTCTTACAGCCCCAGCATTTT

size: -
D: TRBD1
J: TRBJ1-1
V: TRBV19
CDR3: CASSIEGQGNTEAFF
DNA: TGTGCCAGTAGTATAGAGGGACAGGGGAACACTGAAGCTTTCTTT

size: -
D: -
J: TRBJ2-7
V: TRBV5-8
CDR3: CASSFQGAVYEEQYF
DNA: TGTGCCAGCAGCTTTCAAGGGGCTGTGTACGAGGAGCAGTACTTC

size: few
D: -
J: TRBJ1-1
V: TRBV19
CDR3: CASSPGPGKNTEAFF
DNA: TGTGCCAGTAGTCCAGGACCCGGAAAGAACACTGAAGCTTTCTTT

size: -
D: TRBD1
J: TRBJ1-2
V: TRBV28
CDR3: CASGNRGLIYGYTF
DNA: TGTGCCAGCGGAAACAGGGGGTTGATTTATGGCTACACCTTC

size: -
D: -
J: TRBJ1-2
V: TRBV28
CDR3: CASSSPGPTYGYTF
DNA: TGTGCCAGCAGCTCCCCGGGACCCACTTATGGCTACACCTTC

size: once
D: -
J: TRBJ2-7
V: TRBV20-1
CDR3: CSASSPPRWEQYF
DNA: TGCAGTGCTAGTTCCCCTCCTCGTTGGGAGCAGTACTTC

size: -
D: TRBD1
J: TRBJ1-5
V: TRBV2
CDR3: CASSESQGLPQHF
DNA: TGTGCCAGCAGTGAATCACAGGGGTTGCCCCAGCATTTT

size: -
D: TRBD1
J: TRBJ2-7
V: TRBV6-5
CDR3: CASSSGQQYGEQYF
DNA: TGTGCCAGCAGTTCGGGACAGCAGTATGGGGAGCAGTACTTC

size: -
D: -
J: TRBJ1-2
V: TRBV19
CDR3: CASSIDGGRSGYTF
DNA: TGTGCCAGTAGTATAGACGGGGGGCGGAGCGGCTACACCTTC

size: -
D: -
J: TRBJ2-7
V: TRBV7-9
CDR3: CASSFDNSYEQYF
DNA: TGTGCCAGCAGTTTTGACAACTCCTACGAGCAGTACTTC

size: -
D: TRBD1
J: TRBJ2-7
V: TRBV28
CDR3: CASRQSGTVLYEQYF
DNA: TGTGCCAGCAGACAATCCGGGACAGTCCTCTACGAGCAGTACTTC

size: -
D: -
J: TRBJ2-6
V: TRBV7-2
CDR3: CASSSLGFGANVLTF
DNA: TGTGCCAGCAGTTCGCTAGGGTTTGGGGCCAACGTCCTGACTTTC

size: few
D: TRBD1
J: TRBJ1-1
V: TRBV2
CDR3: CASIRDSNTEAFF
DNA: TGTGCCAGCATCAGGGACAGTAACACTGAAGCTTTCTTT

size: -
D: -
J: TRBJ2-7
V: TRBV7-2
CDR3: CASSLVGGRYYEQYF
DNA: TGTGCCAGCAGCTTAGTTGGGGGGAGATACTACGAGCAGTACTTC

size: -
D: -
J: TRBJ1-1
V: TRBV11-3
CDR3: CASSLGGWAGEAFF
DNA: TGTGCCAGCAGCTTAGGGGGCTGGGCTGGTGAAGCTTTCTTT

size: -
D: TRBD2
J: TRBJ2-1
V: TRBV3-1/TRBV3-2
CDR3: CASSQVGSSGGAFDEQFF
DNA: TGTGCCAGCAGCCAAGTCGGTTCCAGCGGGGGGGCGTTCGATGAGCAGTTCTTC

size: -
D: -
J: TRBJ1-2
V: TRBV10-3
CDR3: CAISPGVGNYGYTF
DNA: TGTGCCATCAGCCCAGGGGTGGGAAACTATGGCTACACCTTC

size: -
D: TRBD2
J: TRBJ2-2
V: TRBV24-1
CDR3: CATSEAGLAGDTGELFF
DNA: TGTGCCACCAGTGAGGCCGGACTAGCGGGAGATACCGGGGAGCTGTTTTTT

size: -
D: -
J: TRBJ2-7
V: TRBV25-1
CDR3: CASFDSGAYEQYF
DNA: TGTGCCAGCTTCGACAGTGGCGCCTACGAGCAGTACTTC

size: -
D: TRBD2
J: TRBJ2-6
V: TRBV5-1
CDR3: CASSPAGGVGANVLTF
DNA: TGCGCCAGCAGCCCTGCTGGGGGGGTTGGGGCCAACGTCCTGACTTTC

size: -
D: -
J: TRBJ1-2
V: TRBV5-1
CDR3: CASSFDLRSNYGYTF
DNA: TGCGCCAGCAGCTTTGACCTCAGAAGTAACTATGGCTACACCTTC

size: -
D: TRBD1
J: TRBJ1-2
V: TRBV7-2
CDR3: CASRKGQHLFYTF
DNA: TGTGCCAGCCGAAAGGGACAGCACCTATTCTACACCTTC